This T cell receptor beta chain was sequenced during a study of cytomegalovirus exposure and HLA in healthy donors. General observations from the study: Earlier analysis found most TCR beta V segments productive about 87% or about 30% of the time.

Amplification used 60 Vbeta primers and 13 Jbeta primers. The method was immunoSEQ multiplex PCR; TCRdb's version includes in-frame clones alone and lacks a portion of them. Altogether fewer than 250,000 clones are present, roughly three quarters being singletons, with the ten largest covering around 1.5%. V lost 1 base and J lost 4, with 10 bases in between. The germline gives CDR1 LGHNA, CDR2 YSLEER. This CDR3 spans 14 amino acids. Notes on this clone: Antigen specificity is unknown.

This clonotype was sampled from a woman between 50 and 59 years old in good health and CMV-seronegative. The V gene is TRBV4-3, the J gene TRBJ1-2, with D possibly TRBD1 on 6 matching bases. Specimen: PBMCs. The DNA for the CDR3 is TGCGCCAGCAGCCAAGGGACAGCCAGCTATGGCTACACCTTC. Protein sequence: CASSQGTASYGYTF.